This T cell receptor (beta chain) was sequenced for a study of monozygotic twins with inflammatory bowel disease. Each UMI harboured a 6-nucleotide sample barcode and was appended via template switching. TCRdb reanalyzed the 5' RACE reads and collapses them to one entry per CDR3 protein, without DNA. Its clone listing holds about 140,000 distinct CDR3 sequences. Study-wide points: In the analysis, different T cell subtypes could not be told apart.

This CDR3 has 13 amino acids. CDR1 is SGHTA, CDR2 FQGNSA, per germline. Points on this clonotype: Its antigen is as yet unknown.

The sample comprised blood. The TCR comes from a human donor with ulcerative colitis or Crohn's disease, or a healthy co-twin of an affected twin (not recorded which). The rearrangement joins TRBV7-2 to TRBJ2-5. The CDR3 reads CASSLWQKETQYF.